Reported below is one T cell receptor (beta chain). A few counts support this clonotype. No cognate antigen has been identified for it. The record has no base qualities; no much larger clone is one base away. The donors were under 40 Caucasian individuals from Russia, aged roughly 6 to 100 years, who were systemically healthy. Each donor gave ten milliliters of peripheral blood, collected into EDTA-treated Vacutainer tubes. PBMCs were isolated by Ficoll-Paque density-gradient centrifugation, with at least 6 million obtained per sample. Trizol reagent was used to extract total RNA from PBMCs, with at least 6 micrograms per sample. For every donor, an aliquot of PBMCs went through flow cytometry to measure the percentages of naive CD45RAhigh/CD27high T cells. The library was built by means of 5' RACE. The instrument was an Illumina HiSeq 2500. The second PCR ran for roughly 7 to 11 cycles and used a J-beta primer mix along with a sample-barcoded 5' primer. A unique molecular identifier was introduced onto each TCR beta cDNA molecule by a template-switch 5' adaptor carrying 12 random nucleotides. Each sample yielded at least 2.5 million CDR3-containing paired-end reads. The Mint cDNA synthesis kit, primed by a TRBC-specific oligonucleotide, was used to synthesize first-strand cDNA from all RNA. Following uracil-DNA glycosylase treatment, a first 18-cycle PCR with universal primers M1SS and BC2_uni_R was performed on all cDNA. The original pipeline was this. Each sample was normalized by randomly selecting 1 million high-quality reads, each carrying a distinct molecular identifier. Instead of being binned into consensus sequences, reads that shared molecular identifiers were thrown out. MiTCR, set to a Q25 quality threshold and the strictest error-elimination algorithm, was used for CDR3 identification, clonotype clustering and error correction. A nonparametric unseen species model using Euler transformation provided a lower-bound estimate of total TCR beta diversity. The raw public data were reprocessed by TCRdb itself: fastp quality trimming at Q25, MiXCR clonotype calling, in-frame beta chains only. Rows are unified per CDR3 protein, each entry keeping the most common DNA and genes. These V and J calls originate from TCRdb's pipeline instead of the authors' own analysis. This sample gives 950,000 to 1,200,000 distinct CDR3 sequences in total; around two fifths of them show up just once. Of the sample, roughly 14% is held by the ten largest clones.

This specimen belongs to a study of blood T cells in healthy people across ages (dated by TCRdb to between 2014 and 2017). Background on the whole study: Template switching captured roughly one uniquely barcoded TCR beta cDNA molecule per two T cells in model experiments. Using deep sequencing normalized with unique cDNA molecular identifiers, the study measured how TCR beta repertoire diversity changes with age. Four age groups were formed from the donors: young (average 16 years), middle-aged (around 39), aged (around 68) and long-lived (approximately 78). To avoid experimental bias, donors of different ages were spread randomly across the sequencing lanes. Using the same blood draw, the study looked at two additional independent replicas of 1 million unique cDNA reads for two donors, one aged 18 to 30 and the other aged 80 or older.

Findings and caveats that apply to the study as a whole: Total diversity estimates from one million sequenced T cells were considered lower bounds and underestimates. Observed TCR beta diversity per million T cells fell roughly linearly with age, and a significant reduction was already apparent by age about 43. A strong correlation was found between observed TCR beta diversity and the percentage of naive T cells measured by flow cytometry. The CMV infection status of donors was not known, potentially confounding age-related changes in expanded clonotypes. Bulk unsorted PBMC profiling prevented conclusive comparison of naive and antigen-experienced compartments. Compared with the aged group, more naive CD4+ T cells, fewer expanded clones and increased TCR diversity were shown by the long-lived group, suggesting age selection.

The clonotype comes from a man aged 18 to 30 in good health. Specimen: blood.

The DNA sequence is given as TGTGCCAGCACCCCTGACGGATACAATGAGCAGTTCTTC. This gives the protein CASTPDGYNEQFF. The sequence is built from TRBV6-6 and TRBJ2-1, with the D segment identity uncertain. From the cysteine through the phenylalanine, the CDR3 covers 13 amino acids. The DNA shown is the 39-base CDR3, in frame from base 1. Relative to germline, V is 7 bases shorter and J is 4 bases shorter, with 11 bases between their ends. The germline V gene (reference sequence) provides CDR1 MNHNY and CDR2 SVGAGI.